The 4 T cell receptor beta chains below all came from one sample that was sequenced in a study of T cell repertoires in cytomegalovirus infection. TCRdb reanalysed the reads using MiXCR and keeps one entry per CDR3 protein. This sample has roughly 500,000 distinct CDR3 sequences, with 30% to 35% found just once. For these TCRs, the target antigens are not known. The source was cultured PBMCs, collected from culture after CMV antigen stimulation. The receptors derive from a human donor in good health (CMV status not recorded). Some clones in this sample may be carry-over from other donors' samples.

The rearrangement joins TRBV10-2 to TRBJ2-1, with 14 nucleotides matching TRBD2. The CDR3 runs to 17 residues. The J segment lost 2 bases and the V segment lost 6 bases, leaving 6 bases of the junction unmatched. Germline CDR1 WSHSY, CDR2 SAAADI. In DNA form, the CDR3 reads TGCGCCAGCAGGAAGGGACTAGCGGGAGTAACCTACAATGAGCAGTTCTTC. It encodes CASRKGLAGVTYNEQFF.

The CDR3 protein is CASSLDRGNTDTQYF. The CDR3 nucleotides read TGCGCCAGCAGCTTGGACAGGGGGAACACAGATACGCAGTATTTT. J is TRBJ2-3 and V is TRBV5-1, with TRBD1 identical over 8 bases. V was pared by 0 bases and J by 2 bases, with 2 bases of the junction left unmatched. This CDR3 contains 15 residues. The V gene's germline CDR1 is SGHRS and CDR2 YFSETQ.

The chain carries TRBV5-4 and TRBJ2-7, with a possible D match to TRBD1 (5 bases). The germline V gene has CDR1 SGHNT and CDR2 YYREEE (reference sequence). V lost 3 bases and J 0 bases, leaving 10 bases between the germline ends. The CDR3 consists of 14 residues. The CDR3 sequence is CASSSTAFSYEQYF. CDR3 DNA sequence: TGTGCCAGCAGCTCGACAGCGTTCTCCTACGAGCAGTACTTC.

This clonotype occurred once. The V and J genes are TRBV12-3 or TRBV12-4 and TRBJ1-2; D possibly corresponds to TRBD1 (5 bases). The CDR3 has 13 amino acids. V was shortened by 7 bases and J by 4 bases, with 13 bases between the two germline ends. The CDR3 DNA reads as TGTGCCAGCACCTATGGGGGAACCTATGGCTACACCTTC. Protein sequence: CASTYGGTYGYTF.